This T cell receptor beta chain was observed in a study of PD-1 blockade in mismatch repair-deficient tumors. This sample's time point: identical approximately eleven-day culture without peptide (control). Three pembrolizumab responders had their TCRs sequenced. Baseline for clone expansion was a parallel culture with no peptide. Measured with immunoSEQ multiplex PCR; TCRdb has only the in-frame clones, and not every one. The sample records more than 13,000 clones, 65% to 90% being singletons. This clone was seen just once. The antigen remains undetermined. V gave up 5 bases and J gave up 8 bases, with 24 bases separating them. The germline gives CDR1 SGHAT, CDR2 FQNNGV. The CDR3 contains 17 residues.

V usage is TRBV11-2 and J usage is TRBJ1-4; perhaps TRBD1 as D (6 bases). Specimen: cells cultured in vitro, collected from a patient treated with pembrolizumab. This receptor was identified in an adult with mismatch repair-deficient cancer. The CDR3 region has the DNA TGTGCCAGCAGCACCCGAGGGGGAGGGTGGGCTGAGGAAAAACTGTTTTTT. It translates to CASSTRGGGWAEEKLFF.